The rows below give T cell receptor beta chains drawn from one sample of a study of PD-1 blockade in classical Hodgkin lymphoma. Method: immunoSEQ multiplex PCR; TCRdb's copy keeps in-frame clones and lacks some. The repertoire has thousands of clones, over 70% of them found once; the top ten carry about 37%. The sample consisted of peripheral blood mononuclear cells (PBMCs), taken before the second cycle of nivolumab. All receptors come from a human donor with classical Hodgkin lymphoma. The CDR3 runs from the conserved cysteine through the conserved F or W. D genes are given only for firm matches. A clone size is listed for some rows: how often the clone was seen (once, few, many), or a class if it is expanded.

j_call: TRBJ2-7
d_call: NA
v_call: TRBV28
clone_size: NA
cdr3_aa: CASISARVPYEQYF
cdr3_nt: TGTGCCAGCATCAGCGCCCGGGTTCCCTACGAGCAGTACTTC

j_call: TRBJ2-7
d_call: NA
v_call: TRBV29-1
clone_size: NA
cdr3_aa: CSVRCGSSYEQYF
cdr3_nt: TGCAGCGTTCGCTGCGGAAGTTCCTACGAGCAGTACTTC

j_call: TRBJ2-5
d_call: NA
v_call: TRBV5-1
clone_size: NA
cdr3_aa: CASSLSYQETQYF
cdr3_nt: TGCGCCAGCAGCTTGTCTTACCAAGAGACCCAGTACTTC

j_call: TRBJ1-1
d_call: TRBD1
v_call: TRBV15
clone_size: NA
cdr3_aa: CATSRDRVGTGDDTEAFF
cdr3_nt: TGTGCCACCAGCAGAGATCGTGTGGGGACAGGGGATGACACTGAAGCTTTCTTT

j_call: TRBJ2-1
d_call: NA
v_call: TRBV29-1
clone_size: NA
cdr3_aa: CSVDPLVGGNEQFF
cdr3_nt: TGCAGCGTTGACCCCCTAGTAGGGGGCAATGAGCAGTTCTTC

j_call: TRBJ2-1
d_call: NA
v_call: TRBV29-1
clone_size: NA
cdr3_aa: CSVGGYEQFF
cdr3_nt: TGCAGCGTTGGTGGGTATGAGCAGTTCTTC

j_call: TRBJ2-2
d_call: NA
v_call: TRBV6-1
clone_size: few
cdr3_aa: CASRKNIANTGELFF
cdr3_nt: TGTGCCAGCAGGAAAAACATAGCGAACACCGGGGAGCTGTTTTTT

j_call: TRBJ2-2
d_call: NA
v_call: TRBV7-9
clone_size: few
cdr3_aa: CASSSAGNTGELFF
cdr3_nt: TGTGCCAGCAGCTCCGCTGGGAACACCGGGGAGCTGTTTTTT

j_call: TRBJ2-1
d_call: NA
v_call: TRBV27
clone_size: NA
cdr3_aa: CASSVRMTTGSTYNEQFF
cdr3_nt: TGTGCCAGCAGTGTAAGGATGACGACAGGTAGCACCTACAATGAGCAGTTCTTC

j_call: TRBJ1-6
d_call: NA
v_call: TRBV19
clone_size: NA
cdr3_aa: CASSVYRNSYNSPLHF
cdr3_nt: TGTGCCAGTAGTGTTTACAGGAACTCCTATAATTCACCCCTCCACTTT

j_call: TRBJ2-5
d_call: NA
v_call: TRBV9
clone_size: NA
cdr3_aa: CASNWGLDSSQETQYF
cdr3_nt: TGTGCCAGCAACTGGGGGCTAGATTCATCCCAAGAGACCCAGTACTTC

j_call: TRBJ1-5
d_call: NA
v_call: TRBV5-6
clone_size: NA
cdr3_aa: CASSLAESNQPQHF
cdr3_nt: TGTGCCAGCAGCTTGGCAGAAAGCAATCAGCCCCAGCATTTT

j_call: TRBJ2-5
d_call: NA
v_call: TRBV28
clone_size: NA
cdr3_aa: CASSLPLGETQYF
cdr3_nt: TGTGCCAGCAGTTTGCCTTTGGGGGAGACCCAGTACTTC

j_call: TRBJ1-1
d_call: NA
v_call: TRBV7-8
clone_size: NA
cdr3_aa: CASSLAWGGGTEAFF
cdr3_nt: TGTGCCAGCAGCTTAGCGTGGGGCGGAGGGACTGAAGCTTTCTTT

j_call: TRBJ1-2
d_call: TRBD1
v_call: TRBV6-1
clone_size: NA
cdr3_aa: CASGGGGQGHGYTF
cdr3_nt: TGTGCCAGCGGTGGAGGAGGACAGGGCCATGGCTACACCTTC

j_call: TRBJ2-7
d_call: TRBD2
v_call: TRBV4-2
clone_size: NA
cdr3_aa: CASSQGRGGGEQYF
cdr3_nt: TGTGCCAGCAGCCAAGGGCGCGGGGGTGGCGAGCAGTACTTC

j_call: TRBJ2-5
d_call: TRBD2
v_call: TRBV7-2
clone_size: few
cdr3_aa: CASSSRVAGGIQETQYF
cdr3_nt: TGTGCCAGCAGCTCCCGAGTGGCGGGGGGCATTCAAGAGACCCAGTACTTC

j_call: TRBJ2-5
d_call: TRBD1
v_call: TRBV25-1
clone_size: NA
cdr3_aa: CASSSRQGQETQYF
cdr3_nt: TGTGCCAGCTCGAGTCGACAGGGACAAGAGACCCAGTACTTC

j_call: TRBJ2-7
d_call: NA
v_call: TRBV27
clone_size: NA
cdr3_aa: CASRDRVGLRDEQYF
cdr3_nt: TGTGCCAGCAGGGATAGGGTTGGCCTTAGGGACGAGCAGTACTTC

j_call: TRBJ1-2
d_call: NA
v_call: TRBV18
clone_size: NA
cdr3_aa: CASSPVWQNRNSNYGYTF
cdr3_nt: TGTGCCAGCTCCCCAGTGTGGCAGAATCGGAACTCTAACTATGGCTACACCTTC

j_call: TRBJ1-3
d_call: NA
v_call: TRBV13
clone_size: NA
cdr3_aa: CASSFWAEIVSGNTIYF
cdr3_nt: TGTGCCAGCAGCTTCTGGGCGGAGATCGTCTCTGGAAACACCATATATTTT

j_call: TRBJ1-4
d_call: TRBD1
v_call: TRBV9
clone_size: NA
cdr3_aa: CASTRTGGFEKLFF
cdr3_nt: TGTGCCAGCACCCGGACAGGGGGGTTTGAAAAACTGTTTTTT

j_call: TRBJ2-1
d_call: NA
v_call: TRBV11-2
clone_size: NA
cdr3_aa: CASSLVAANEQFF
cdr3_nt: TGTGCCAGCAGCTTAGTAGCGGCGAATGAGCAGTTCTTC

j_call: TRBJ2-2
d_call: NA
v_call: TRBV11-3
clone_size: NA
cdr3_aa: CASSLTGLDTGELFF
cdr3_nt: TGTGCCAGCAGCTTAACCGGGTTGGACACCGGGGAGCTGTTTTTT

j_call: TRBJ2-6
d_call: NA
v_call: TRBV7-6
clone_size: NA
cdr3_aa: CASSLAASTPSGANVLTF
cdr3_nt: TGTGCCAGCAGCTTAGCAGCCAGTACCCCCTCTGGGGCCAACGTCCTGACTTTC

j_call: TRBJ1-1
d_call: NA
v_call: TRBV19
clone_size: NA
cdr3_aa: CASRPTGVNTEAFF
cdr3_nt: TGTGCCAGTAGGCCGACGGGCGTCAACACTGAAGCTTTCTTT

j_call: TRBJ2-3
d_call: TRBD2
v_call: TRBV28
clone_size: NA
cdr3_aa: CASSSLAGVGTDTQYF
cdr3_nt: TGTGCCAGCAGTTCGCTAGCGGGGGTTGGCACAGATACGCAGTATTTT